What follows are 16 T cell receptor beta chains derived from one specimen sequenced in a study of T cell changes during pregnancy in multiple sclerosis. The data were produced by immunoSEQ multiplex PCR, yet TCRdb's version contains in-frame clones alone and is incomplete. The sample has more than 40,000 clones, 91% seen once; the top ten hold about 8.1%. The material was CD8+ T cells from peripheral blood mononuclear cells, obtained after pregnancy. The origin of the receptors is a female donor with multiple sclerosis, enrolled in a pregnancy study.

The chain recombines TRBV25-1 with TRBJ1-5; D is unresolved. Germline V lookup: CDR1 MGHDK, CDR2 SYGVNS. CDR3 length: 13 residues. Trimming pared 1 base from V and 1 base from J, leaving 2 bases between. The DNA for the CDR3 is TGTGCCAGCAGTGAATTAAGCAATCAGCCCCAGCATTTT. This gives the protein CASSELSNQPQHF.

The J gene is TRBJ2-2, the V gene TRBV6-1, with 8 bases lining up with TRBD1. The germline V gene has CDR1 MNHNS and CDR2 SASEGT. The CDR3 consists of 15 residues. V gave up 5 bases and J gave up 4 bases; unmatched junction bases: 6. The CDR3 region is CASSRQGFGTGELFF. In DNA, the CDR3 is TGTGCCAGCAGTCGACAGGGGTTCGGCACCGGGGAGCTGTTTTTT.

The DNA of the CDR3 is TGTGCCAGCAGCGTAGCGGGGGGGCCTTGGGTCACAGATACGCAGTATTTT. It is translated as CASSVAGGPWVTDTQYF. The V and J genes are TRBV9 and TRBJ2-3; the match to TRBD2 covers 8 bases. J lost 2 bases, V lost 0 bases, and 8 bases had no gene match. The CDR3 loop spans 17 amino acids. Per germline, CDR1 SGDLS and CDR2 YYNGEE.

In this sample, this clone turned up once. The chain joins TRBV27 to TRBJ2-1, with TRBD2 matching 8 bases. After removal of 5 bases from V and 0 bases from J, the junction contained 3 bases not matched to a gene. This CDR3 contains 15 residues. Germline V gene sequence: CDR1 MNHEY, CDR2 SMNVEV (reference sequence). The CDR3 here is CASSPGTSSYNEQFF. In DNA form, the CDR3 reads TGTGCCAGCAGTCCCGGGACTAGCTCCTACAATGAGCAGTTCTTC.

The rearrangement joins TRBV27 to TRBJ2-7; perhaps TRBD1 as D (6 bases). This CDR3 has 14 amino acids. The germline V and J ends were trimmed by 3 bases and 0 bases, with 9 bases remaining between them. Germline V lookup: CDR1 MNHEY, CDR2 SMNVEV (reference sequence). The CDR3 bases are TGTGCCAGCAGTTTGGGGGCACTCTCCTACGAGCAGTACTTC. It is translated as CASSLGALSYEQYF.

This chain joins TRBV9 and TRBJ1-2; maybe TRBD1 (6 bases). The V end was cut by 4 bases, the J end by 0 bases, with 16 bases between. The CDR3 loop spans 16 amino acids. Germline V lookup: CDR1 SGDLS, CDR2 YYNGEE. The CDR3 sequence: CASSPYGQTTNYGYTF. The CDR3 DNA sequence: TGTGCCAGCAGCCCGTATGGACAGACCACTAACTATGGCTACACCTTC.

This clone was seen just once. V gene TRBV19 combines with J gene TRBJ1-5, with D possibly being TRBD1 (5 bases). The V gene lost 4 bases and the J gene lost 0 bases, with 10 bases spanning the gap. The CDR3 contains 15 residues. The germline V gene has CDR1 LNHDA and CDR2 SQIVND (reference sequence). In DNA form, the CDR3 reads TGTGCCAGTAGTAACCGGACATTTAGCAATCAGCCCCAGCATTTT. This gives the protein CASSNRTFSNQPQHF.

In nucleotides, the CDR3 is TGTGCCAGCAGTTACTCCTTAGGGACAGCAAAAGGTGAAGCTTTCTTT. It is translated as CASSYSLGTAKGEAFF. V and J are TRBV6-5 and TRBJ1-1; 7 nucleotides agree with TRBD1. CDR3 length equals 16 residues. Germline V lookup: CDR1 MNHEY, CDR2 SVGAGI. V lost 0 bases, J lost 7 bases, and 11 bases stayed unmatched.

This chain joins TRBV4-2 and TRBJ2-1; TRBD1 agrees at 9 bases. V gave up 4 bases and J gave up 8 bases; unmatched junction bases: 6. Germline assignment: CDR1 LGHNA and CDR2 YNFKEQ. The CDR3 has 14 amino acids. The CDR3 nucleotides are TGTGCCAGCAGCCCGCGACAGGGGGGGGATGAGCAGTTCTTC. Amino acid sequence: CASSPRQGGDEQFF.

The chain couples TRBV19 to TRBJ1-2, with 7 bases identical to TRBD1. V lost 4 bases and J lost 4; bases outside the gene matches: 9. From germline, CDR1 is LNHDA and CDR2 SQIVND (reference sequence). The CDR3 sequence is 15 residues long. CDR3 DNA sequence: TGTGCCAGTAGTACCTTGACAGGGTTCAGCTATGGCTACACCTTC. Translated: CASSTLTGFSYGYTF.

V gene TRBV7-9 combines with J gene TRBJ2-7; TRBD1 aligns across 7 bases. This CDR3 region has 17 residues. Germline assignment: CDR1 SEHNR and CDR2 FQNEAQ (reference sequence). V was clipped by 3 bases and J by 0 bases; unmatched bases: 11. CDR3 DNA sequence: TGTGCCAGCAGCTTTGGGACCCGGCGGACAGGCTCCTACGAGCAGTACTTC. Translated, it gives CASSFGTRRTGSYEQYF.

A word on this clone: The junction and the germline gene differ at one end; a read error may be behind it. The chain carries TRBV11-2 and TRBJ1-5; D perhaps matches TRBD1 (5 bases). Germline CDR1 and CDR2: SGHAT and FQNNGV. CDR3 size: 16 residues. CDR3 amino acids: CASSVDSAHSNQPQHF. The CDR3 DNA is TGTGCCAGCAGCGTAGACAGTGCCCATAGCAATCAGCCCCAGCATTTT.

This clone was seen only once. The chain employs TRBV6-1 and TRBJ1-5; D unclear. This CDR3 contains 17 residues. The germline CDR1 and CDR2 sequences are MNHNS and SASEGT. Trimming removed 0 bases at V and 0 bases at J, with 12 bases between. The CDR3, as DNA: TGTGCCAGCAGTGAAGCTCGGGGAGCAACTAGCAATCAGCCCCAGCATTTT. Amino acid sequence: CASSEARGATSNQPQHF.

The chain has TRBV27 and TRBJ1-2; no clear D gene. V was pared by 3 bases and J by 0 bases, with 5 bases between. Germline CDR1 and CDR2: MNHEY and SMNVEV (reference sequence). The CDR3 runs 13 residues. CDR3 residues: CASSFSTNYGYTF. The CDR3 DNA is TGTGCCAGCAGTTTTTCAACTAACTATGGCTACACCTTC.

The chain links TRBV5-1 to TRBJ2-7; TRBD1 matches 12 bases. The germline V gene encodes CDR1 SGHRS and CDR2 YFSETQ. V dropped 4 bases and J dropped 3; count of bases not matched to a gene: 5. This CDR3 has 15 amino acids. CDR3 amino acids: CASSVGQGADYEQYF. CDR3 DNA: TGCGCCAGCAGCGTGGGACAGGGGGCGGACTACGAGCAGTACTTC.

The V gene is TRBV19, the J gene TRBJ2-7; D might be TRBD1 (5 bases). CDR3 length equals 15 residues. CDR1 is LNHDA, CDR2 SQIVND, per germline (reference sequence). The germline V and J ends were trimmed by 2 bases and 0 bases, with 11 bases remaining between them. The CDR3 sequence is CASSITGLGSYEQYF. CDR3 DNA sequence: TGTGCCAGTAGTATAACAGGCTTGGGCTCCTACGAGCAGTACTTC.